This T cell receptor (beta chain) was identified in a study of somatic mutations in cytotoxic T cells in rheumatoid arthritis. Background on the study: Selected populations of V beta antibody-stained T cells underwent flow sorting at nearly 100% purity; these encompassed V beta1+ cells subjected to TCRB sequencing.

Points from the study as a whole: CD8+ T cells showed clonality that did not differ significantly between patients with rheumatoid arthritis and age-matched healthy controls. CD8+ clonality rose with age in rheumatoid arthritis patients, unlike in healthy controls.

The protocol was immunoSEQ multiplex PCR, while the TCRdb copy is restricted to in-frame clones and leaves out a portion. The sample holds approximately 16,000 clones, around 75% seen once. V lost 8 bases and J lost 5; bases outside the gene matches: 4. The CDR3 runs 12 residues. CDR1 and CDR2 (germline): MGHDK, SYGVNS. With respect to this clone: Its antigen is undetermined.

Sequenced material: CD8+ T cells sorted from blood. J is TRBJ2-5 and V is TRBV25-1, with 8 bases lining up with TRBD1. This TCR was sampled from an adult with rheumatoid arthritis. CDR3 sequence reads: CASQRDRETQYF. CDR3 nucleotides: TGTGCCAGCCAAAGGGACAGGGAGACCCAGTACTTC.